This is a list of T cell receptor beta chains from one sample in a study of T cell responses to AZD1222 COVID-19 vaccine. TCRdb's table, derived via immunoSEQ multiplex PCR, lists solely in-frame clones and lacks some. The sample has about 200,000 clones; around 93% are singletons. Sample: peripheral blood, taken 28 days after the second AZD1222 dose. The receptors were sampled from an adult who received the AZD1222 COVID-19 vaccine. Each CDR3 is given with its conserved first and last residue. The order of the fields is clone size, V gene, J gene, D gene, CDR3 DNA, CDR3 protein. D genes are given only for firm matches. Not all rows give a size; the values are once, few, many and, for expanded clones, a class.

clone_size: NA; v_call: TRBV27; j_call: TRBJ1-6; d_call: NA; cdr3_nt: TGTGCCAGCAGTTTACCCCGTGGCAGGGTTGTTTCACCCCTCCACTTT; cdr3_aa: CASSLPRGRVVSPLHF
clone_size: NA; v_call: TRBV6-2/TRBV6-3; j_call: TRBJ2-7; d_call: NA; cdr3_nt: TGTGCCAGCAGTTCTTTAGGCAATCCCTACGAGCAGTACTTC; cdr3_aa: CASSSLGNPYEQYF
clone_size: NA; v_call: TRBV7-8; j_call: TRBJ1-2; d_call: NA; cdr3_nt: TGTGCCAGCAGCTTACACGCCTCTAATGGCTACACCTTC; cdr3_aa: CASSLHASNGYTF
clone_size: once; v_call: TRBV6-5; j_call: TRBJ2-1; d_call: NA; cdr3_nt: TGTGCCAGCAGCCGAGGAGGGACACATATCAATGAGCAGTTCTTC; cdr3_aa: CASSRGGTHINEQFF
clone_size: NA; v_call: TRBV10-3; j_call: TRBJ2-5; d_call: TRBD2; cdr3_nt: TGTGCCATCAGCGGGACTAGCGGGGAGACCCAGTACTTC; cdr3_aa: CAISGTSGETQYF
clone_size: NA; v_call: TRBV7-9; j_call: TRBJ1-5; d_call: NA; cdr3_nt: TGTGCCAGCAGCTCACAGGGCTTTCTTCAGCCCCAGCATTTT; cdr3_aa: CASSSQGFLQPQHF
clone_size: NA; v_call: TRBV6-5; j_call: TRBJ1-2; d_call: NA; cdr3_nt: TGTGCCAGCAGTAGGGAAGCTAACTATGGCTACACCTTC; cdr3_aa: CASSREANYGYTF
clone_size: NA; v_call: TRBV7-6; j_call: TRBJ2-5; d_call: NA; cdr3_nt: TGTGCCAGCAGCTCGTCGGACAGTACACAAGAGACCCAGTACTTC; cdr3_aa: CASSSSDSTQETQYF
clone_size: NA; v_call: TRBV6-5; j_call: TRBJ2-1; d_call: NA; cdr3_nt: TGTGCCAGCAGAGGTAGTCGGGGAGAGCAGTTCTTC; cdr3_aa: CASRGSRGEQFF
clone_size: once; v_call: TRBV9; j_call: TRBJ2-2; d_call: NA; cdr3_nt: TGTGCCAGCAGCCCACGCAGGGGTGGCGGGGAGCTGTTTTTT; cdr3_aa: CASSPRRGGGELFF
clone_size: NA; v_call: TRBV9; j_call: TRBJ1-1; d_call: NA; cdr3_nt: TGTGCCAGCAGCGGAACCAGTGTCGACACTGAAGCTTTCTTT; cdr3_aa: CASSGTSVDTEAFF
clone_size: NA; v_call: TRBV5-1; j_call: TRBJ2-3; d_call: TRBD2; cdr3_nt: TGCGCCAGCAGCTTGGTAGTTAGGACTAGCGGGGCAGATACGCAGTATTTT; cdr3_aa: CASSLVVRTSGADTQYF
clone_size: NA; v_call: TRBV5-6; j_call: TRBJ2-3; d_call: NA; cdr3_nt: TGTGCCAGCAGCTTGGCCCAGGGGTCCTACACAGATACGCAGTATTTT; cdr3_aa: CASSLAQGSYTDTQYF
clone_size: NA; v_call: TRBV2; j_call: TRBJ2-5; d_call: NA; cdr3_nt: TGTGCCAGCAGCCCCCTGGCAGGGGAAGAGACCCAGTACTTC; cdr3_aa: CASSPLAGEETQYF
clone_size: NA; v_call: TRBV19; j_call: TRBJ1-5; d_call: NA; cdr3_nt: TGTGCCAGTAGCCTGACAGGCTATAGCAATCAGCCCCAGCATTTT; cdr3_aa: CASSLTGYSNQPQHF
clone_size: NA; v_call: TRBV5-1; j_call: TRBJ2-2; d_call: NA; cdr3_nt: TGCGCCAGCAGCCCCCCCGGGACACTGACCGGGGAGCTGTTTTTT; cdr3_aa: CASSPPGTLTGELFF
clone_size: once; v_call: TRBV4-3; j_call: TRBJ1-1; d_call: NA; cdr3_nt: TGCGCCAGCAGCCAAGGCCTTACAGGGATAGCTTTCTTT; cdr3_aa: CASSQGLTGIAFF
clone_size: NA; v_call: TRBV5-1; j_call: TRBJ1-2; d_call: NA; cdr3_nt: TGCGCCAGCAGCATCGGCGACAGGCCCTATTATGGCTACACCTTC; cdr3_aa: CASSIGDRPYYGYTF
clone_size: NA; v_call: TRBV7-2; j_call: TRBJ1-4; d_call: NA; cdr3_nt: TGTGCCAGCAGCTTACAGGGTGGTACTAATGAAAAACTGTTTTTT; cdr3_aa: CASSLQGGTNEKLFF
clone_size: NA; v_call: TRBV5-8; j_call: TRBJ1-1; d_call: NA; cdr3_nt: TGTGCCAGCAGCTTGGATCGGTCAGGGTTAACGGGGGGATTCTTT; cdr3_aa: CASSLDRSGLTGGFF
clone_size: NA; v_call: TRBV7-8; j_call: TRBJ1-1; d_call: NA; cdr3_nt: TGTGCCAGCAGCCAAACTTACACACAGGTGGGCACTGAAGCTTTCTTT; cdr3_aa: CASSQTYTQVGTEAFF
clone_size: NA; v_call: TRBV3-1/TRBV3-2; j_call: TRBJ2-3; d_call: TRBD2; cdr3_nt: TGTGCCAGCAGCGCGAGACTAGCGGGGGGGTCAGATACGCAGTATTTT; cdr3_aa: CASSARLAGGSDTQYF
clone_size: NA; v_call: TRBV19; j_call: TRBJ1-2; d_call: NA; cdr3_nt: TGTGCCAGTATGGAACAGGGCTACTATGGCTACACCTTC; cdr3_aa: CASMEQGYYGYTF
clone_size: NA; v_call: TRBV6-5; j_call: TRBJ1-5; d_call: NA; cdr3_nt: TGTGCCAGCGGGCAGACAGGACAGCCCCAGCATTTT; cdr3_aa: CASGQTGQPQHF
clone_size: NA; v_call: TRBV29-1; j_call: TRBJ1-1; d_call: NA; cdr3_nt: TGCAGTCATTCGGGCAGGACTGAAGCTTTCTTT; cdr3_aa: CSHSGRTEAFF
clone_size: NA; v_call: TRBV19; j_call: TRBJ2-1; d_call: NA; cdr3_nt: TGTGCCAGTAGTATCGGGGCGAGCTCCTACAATGAGCAGTTCTTC; cdr3_aa: CASSIGASSYNEQFF
clone_size: NA; v_call: TRBV19; j_call: TRBJ1-1; d_call: TRBD1; cdr3_nt: TGTGCCAGTAGTACGAACAGGGGCACTGAAGCTTTCTTT; cdr3_aa: CASSTNRGTEAFF
clone_size: NA; v_call: TRBV29-1; j_call: TRBJ1-2; d_call: NA; cdr3_nt: TGCAGCGTTGAAGAAGGGCGGGCCGGCAACTATGGCTACACCTTC; cdr3_aa: CSVEEGRAGNYGYTF
clone_size: NA; v_call: TRBV16; j_call: TRBJ2-7; d_call: NA; cdr3_nt: TGTGCCAGCAGCGGTGGATTGTACGAGCAGTACTTC; cdr3_aa: CASSGGLYEQYF
clone_size: NA; v_call: TRBV5-1; j_call: TRBJ2-5; d_call: NA; cdr3_nt: TGCGCCAGCAGCTTGAGGGGCAGGGATGGGACCCAGTACTTC; cdr3_aa: CASSLRGRDGTQYF
clone_size: NA; v_call: TRBV7-9; j_call: TRBJ1-4; d_call: NA; cdr3_nt: TGTGCCAGCAGCCTTAAGCCACCCGGACAGACTAATGAAAAACTGTTTTTT; cdr3_aa: CASSLKPPGQTNEKLFF
clone_size: NA; v_call: TRBV6-5; j_call: TRBJ2-3; d_call: NA; cdr3_nt: TGTGCCAGCAGACTCCAAGATACGCAGTATTTT; cdr3_aa: CASRLQDTQYF
clone_size: NA; v_call: TRBV14; j_call: TRBJ1-2; d_call: NA; cdr3_nt: TGTGCCAGCAGCCAGGACCCACAGTATGGCTACACCTTC; cdr3_aa: CASSQDPQYGYTF
clone_size: NA; v_call: TRBV5-1; j_call: TRBJ1-4; d_call: TRBD1; cdr3_nt: TGCGCCAGCAGCTTGGGGGGACAGGCTAATGAAAAACTGTTTTTT; cdr3_aa: CASSLGGQANEKLFF
clone_size: NA; v_call: TRBV5-6; j_call: TRBJ1-1; d_call: NA; cdr3_nt: TGTGCCAGCAGCTTGGTTAAGGGGCGCCCCACTGAAGCTTTCTTT; cdr3_aa: CASSLVKGRPTEAFF
clone_size: few; v_call: TRBV29-1; j_call: TRBJ2-3; d_call: NA; cdr3_nt: TGCAGCGTTGGGGTCCAGGCCACAGATACGCAGTATTTT; cdr3_aa: CSVGVQATDTQYF
clone_size: few; v_call: TRBV19; j_call: TRBJ1-5; d_call: NA; cdr3_nt: TGTGCCAGTAGAATTACGGTTGGGAGCAATCAGCCCCAGCATTTT; cdr3_aa: CASRITVGSNQPQHF
clone_size: NA; v_call: TRBV28; j_call: TRBJ1-5; d_call: NA; cdr3_nt: TGTGCCAGCAGTCGTCCGGGAGGCAATCAGCCCCAGCATTTT; cdr3_aa: CASSRPGGNQPQHF
clone_size: NA; v_call: TRBV3-1/TRBV3-2; j_call: TRBJ1-4; d_call: NA; cdr3_nt: TGTGCCAGCAGCCAAGGGTTGGCATCAACTAATGAAAAACTGTTTTTT; cdr3_aa: CASSQGLASTNEKLFF
clone_size: NA; v_call: TRBV10-3; j_call: TRBJ2-7; d_call: NA; cdr3_nt: TGTGCCATCAGGGTTACACGGTCCAATTCCTACGAGCAGTACTTC; cdr3_aa: CAIRVTRSNSYEQYF
clone_size: NA; v_call: TRBV18; j_call: TRBJ1-6; d_call: NA; cdr3_nt: TGTGCCAGCTCACCGCTGGACCCGGCCGGCGGGTCACCCCTCCACTTT; cdr3_aa: CASSPLDPAGGSPLHF